This T cell receptor (beta chain) was documented in a study of shared clonotypes between healthy human individuals. As for the study in general: CD4 naive cells filled three plates per donor, CD4 memory three, CD8 naive two and CD8 memory one. Study results and caveats: Generation probability values for non-shared clonotypes were lower than those for clonotypes shared by all four donors.

Deletions cut 5 bases from V and 0 bases from J, with 24 bases between. The CDR3 sequence is 19 residues long. CDR1 SEHNR and CDR2 FQNEAQ come from the germline V gene (reference sequence). There are a few counts of this clone. Its antigen is as yet unknown. The study ran the assay at deep level. Repertoires were generated with immunoSEQ multiplex PCR, while TCRdb's copy carries only in-frame clones and drops some. The sample shows 850,000 to 1,200,000 clones, approximately 70% of them seen only once. This receptor was identified in a man between 18 and 35 years old in good health. Sequenced: memory CD4+ T cells sorted from blood. Subset denoted: CD45RA-negative fraction. This chain links TRBV7-9 with TRBJ2-3; D perhaps matches TRBD1 (5 bases). DNA of the CDR3: TGTGCCAGCAGCCCGGATGGGGCCGAGGCTAAAAAGAGCACAGATACGCAGTATTTT. Translated, it gives CASSPDGAEAKKSTDTQYF.